Presented here are 22 T cell receptor beta chains from one specimen sequenced in a study of blood T cell repertoires in COVID-19. Assay used: immunoSEQ multiplex PCR; TCRdb lists only in-frame clones, some missing. In the table there are fewer than 400,000 clones, 75% to 90% of which are singletons. Source material: PBMCs or T cells enriched from blood (not recorded which). The receptors were sampled from a man aged 25 to 45 who had recovered from COVID-19.

This chain connects TRBV7-8 to TRBJ1-2, with 8 bases lining up with TRBD1. Germline loops: CDR1 SGHVS, CDR2 FQNEAQ. Losses at the gene ends were 4 bases for V and 3 bases for J; bases not matched to a gene: 13. The CDR3 contains 17 residues. This CDR3 is CASSSPGGGEVYYGYTF. Written as DNA, the CDR3 is TGTGCCAGCAGCTCACCAGGGGGCGGCGAGGTTTACTATGGCTACACCTTC.

J is TRBJ1-6 and V is TRBV6-1; the D is unclear. Deletions cut 3 bases from V and 1 base from J, with 13 bases between. CDR3 size: 17 residues. Germline assignment: CDR1 MNHNS and CDR2 SASEGT. In DNA, the CDR3 is TGTGCCAGCAGTGAGAAGAGGGTCGGGTCCTATAATTCACCCCTCCACTTT. Translating gives CASSEKRVGSYNSPLHF.

The chain has TRBV5-1 and TRBJ1-1, with D possibly matching TRBD1 (6 bases). The V gene's germline CDR1 is SGHRS and CDR2 YFSETQ. CDR3 length: 12 residues. V lost 0 bases and J lost 10, with 10 bases in between. In nucleotides, the CDR3 is TGCGCCAGCAGCTTGGATATGGGGGCAGCTTTCTTT. Its protein is CASSLDMGAAFF. The entire variable domain, with the rest obtained from reference TRBV5-1 and TRBJ1-1, is as follows: KAGVTQTPRYLIKTRGQQVTLSCSPISGHRSVSWYQQTPGQGLQFLFEYFSETQRNKGNFPGRFSGRQFSNSRSEMNVSTLELGDSALYLCASSLDMGAAFFGQGTRLTVV.

The chain uses TRBV6-6 and TRBJ2-1; 7 nucleotides align to TRBD2. The germline V gene encodes CDR1 MNHNY and CDR2 SVGAGI (reference sequence). J lost 0 bases, V lost 5 bases, and 19 bases had no gene match. The CDR3 covers 20 residues. The CDR3 protein is CASSLSAPSGAWSSYNEQFF. CDR3 DNA: TGTGCCAGCAGTCTGTCCGCGCCCAGCGGGGCCTGGAGCTCCTACAATGAGCAGTTCTTC.

V gene TRBV5-1 combines with J gene TRBJ1-3; a weak D match, TRBD1 (5 bases). Per germline, CDR1 SGHRS and CDR2 YFSETQ. This CDR3 has 14 amino acids. V lost 4 bases to trimming and J lost 7 bases, with 15 bases between them. CDR3 nucleotides: TGCGCCAGCAGCCCAGGGAAACTTTGGAACACCATATATTTT. It encodes CASSPGKLWNTIYF.

V is TRBV19 and J is TRBJ2-1, with TRBD1 matching 9 bases. The CDR3 contains 14 residues. The trim removed 11 bases at V and 5 bases at J, leaving 10 bases unmatched. Germline-derived CDR1 and CDR2 are LNHDA and SQIVND (reference sequence). The CDR3 nucleotides read TGTGCCGCAAACAGGGGGCTGGTTCACAATGAGCAGTTCTTC. Translation gives CAANRGLVHNEQFF.

The gene calls are TRBV3-1 (or the pseudogene TRBV3-2) and TRBJ1-3; 7 bases are shared with TRBD1. This CDR3 comprises 16 residues. Germline V CDR1 and CDR2: LGHDT, YNNKEL (reference sequence). The V gene end was trimmed by 0 bases and the J gene end by 2 bases; junction bases not matched to a gene: 4. CDR3 bases: TGTGCCAGCAGCCAAGACAAGGGGGCGCCTGGAAACACCATATATTTT. Its protein product is CASSQDKGAPGNTIYF.

This chain connects TRBV3-1 (or the pseudogene TRBV3-2) to TRBJ2-3, with 12 bases matching TRBD2. CDR1 is LGHDT and CDR2 is YNNKEL in the germline V gene (reference sequence). Trimming removed 2 bases from V and 6 bases from J; junction bases left unmatched: 6. This CDR3 spans 16 amino acids. The CDR3 here is CASSQPSGGAPDTQYF. DNA of the CDR3: TGTGCCAGCAGCCAACCTAGCGGGGGGGCTCCCGATACGCAGTATTTT.

This clone has just one count. V and J are TRBV21-1 and TRBJ1-2; the table's D call of TRBD1 was not tested on the DNA. TRBV21-1 represents a pseudogene. The CDR3 sequence is 15 residues long. In nucleotides, the CDR3 is TGTGCCAGCAGCAAAGAAAGGGGGCGGAAGTATGGCTACACCTTC. It codes for CASSKERGRKYGYTF.

The rearrangement uses TRBV7-8 and TRBJ1-1; D is possibly TRBD1 (6 bases). The CDR3 contains 15 residues. V was shortened by 8 bases and J by 3 bases, with 19 bases between the two germline ends. Germline CDR1 and CDR2: SGHVS and FQNEAQ. This chain's CDR3 is CASWGEGHDDTEAFF. DNA of the CDR3: TGTGCCAGCTGGGGGGAGGGACACGACGACACTGAAGCTTTCTTT.

The chain carries TRBV19 and TRBJ1-1, with D unclear. V lost 1 base, J lost 2 bases, and 20 bases lay in between. This CDR3 contains 18 residues. Germline V lookup: CDR1 LNHDA, CDR2 SQIVND (reference sequence). The CDR3: CASSIVPGYQDTNTEAFF. The CDR3 nucleotides are TGTGCCAGTAGTATAGTGCCGGGGTACCAGGATACTAACACTGAAGCTTTCTTT.

The V call is TRBV12-3 or TRBV12-4, the J call TRBJ1-3; D might be TRBD1 (6 bases). Trimming left V 6 bases short and J 7 bases short, with 10 bases between. CDR3 length equals 12 residues. CDR3 nucleotide sequence: TGTGCCAGCAGACAGGGTAGCAACACCATATATTTT. This sequence encodes CASRQGSNTIYF.

The J gene is TRBJ2-2, the V gene TRBV6-4, with D tentatively TRBD2 (6 bases). This CDR3 has 15 residues. Trimming removed 0 bases at V and 6 bases at J, with 11 bases between. In germline, CDR1 is MRHNA, CDR2 SNTAGT. The CDR3 DNA reads as TGTGCCAGCAGTGACTCGAGCGGGTCGGCCGGGGAGCTGTTTTTT. Protein sequence: CASSDSSGSAGELFF.

The CDR3 DNA reads TGCGCCAGCAGGGGGGAGGGAGCAGGGCTCCAGCATTTT. Its protein is CASRGEGAGLQHF. V and J are TRBV5-1 and TRBJ1-5, with D maybe TRBD1 (5 bases). The CDR3 has 13 amino acids. CDR1 is SGHRS and CDR2 is YFSETQ in the germline V gene. Trimming removed 5 bases at V and 12 bases at J, with 18 bases between.

The chain uses TRBV5-4 and TRBJ1-4; TRBD1 agrees at 7 bases. Per germline, CDR1 SGHNT and CDR2 YYREEE (reference sequence). The J segment lost 2 bases and the V segment lost 0 bases, leaving 4 bases of the junction unmatched. This CDR3 contains 16 residues. The CDR3 here is CASSLVRDSTNEKLFF. CDR3 DNA: TGTGCCAGCAGCTTGGTTCGGGACAGTACTAATGAAAAACTGTTTTTT.

The chain couples TRBV27 to TRBJ1-5; D is perhaps TRBD1 (6 bases). Germline V gene data show CDR1 as MNHEY and CDR2 as SMNVEV (reference sequence). Deletions cut 2 bases from V and 1 base from J, with 9 bases between. The CDR3 length is 15 residues. CDR3 sequence reads: CASSLLGASNQPQHF. DNA of the CDR3: TGTGCCAGCAGTTTACTGGGGGCCAGCAATCAGCCCCAGCATTTT.

The rearrangement joins TRBV18 to TRBJ1-2; 10 bases are shared with TRBD1. Germline CDR1 KGHSH, CDR2 LQKENI. The V and J ends lost 3 bases and 4 bases, in that order; junction bases with no gene match: 5. The CDR3 is 15 residues long. The CDR3 nucleotides read TGTGCCAGCTCACCCCTGGACAGGGGGTCCTATGGCTACACCTTC. Amino acids: CASSPLDRGSYGYTF.

V and J are TRBV15 and TRBJ2-1; 11 bases align to TRBD2. The CDR3 contains 18 residues. With 4 bases clipped from V and 4 bases from J, the junction kept 12 bases outside the gene matches. CDR1 and CDR2 (germline): LNHNV, YYDKDF (reference sequence). This CDR3 reads CATSTPSPGTSGYNEQFF. CDR3 nucleotide sequence: TGTGCCACCAGCACCCCAAGCCCCGGGACTAGCGGATACAATGAGCAGTTCTTC.

The rearrangement joins TRBV7-9 to TRBJ2-5; 10 bases align to TRBD2. Losses at the gene ends were 4 bases for V and 3 bases for J; bases not matched to a gene: 5. The CDR3 extends over 15 amino acids. Per germline, CDR1 SEHNR and CDR2 FQNEAQ (reference sequence). CDR3 bases: TGTGCCAGCAGCTCGAAGGGACTAGCGAAAGAGACCCAGTACTTC. Encoded protein: CASSSKGLAKETQYF. Full variable domain (outside the CDR3, taken from reference TRBV7-9 and TRBJ2-5): DTGVSQNPRHKITKRGQNVTFRCDPISEHNRLYWYRQTLGQGPEFLTYFQNEAQLEKSRLLSDRFSAERPKGSFSTLEIQRTEQGDSAMYLCASSSKGLAKETQYFGPGTRLLVL.

The J gene is TRBJ2-7, the V gene TRBV27; maybe TRBD1 (5 bases). Trimming took off 5 bases at V and 3 bases at J, with 11 bases between the two ends. The CDR3 loop spans 13 amino acids. Germline V lookup: CDR1 MNHEY, CDR2 SMNVEV (reference sequence). As DNA, the CDR3 is TGTGCCAGCAGTCAGCGACAGTACTACGAGCAGTACTTC. Translation: CASSQRQYYEQYF.

This rearrangement joins TRBV6-1 to TRBJ1-1; D perhaps matches TRBD1 (6 bases). CDR1 is MNHNS, CDR2 SASEGT, per germline. This CDR3 region has 11 residues. V was clipped by 6 bases and J by 8 bases, with 10 bases between them. CDR3 coding DNA: TGTGCCAGCAGCTACGACAGGGAAGCTTTCTTT. Amino acids: CASSYDREAFF.

CDR3 sequence reads: CASSARGDRERNTIYF. As DNA, the CDR3 is TGCGCCAGCAGCGCACGAGGGGACAGGGAGAGAAACACCATATATTTT. The V and J genes are TRBV5-1 and TRBJ1-3, with 9 positions matching TRBD1. The germline CDR1 and CDR2 sequences are SGHRS and YFSETQ. The CDR3 consists of 16 residues. Losses at the gene ends were 4 bases for V and 5 bases for J; bases not matched to a gene: 10.